One and the same sample provided the 29 T cell receptor beta chains below, sequenced in a study of metastatic and nonmetastatic thyroid tumors. Each patient came to thyroid surgery without any prior treatment (of any kind). TCRdb called clones again from the PCR reads with MiXCR. The table lists roughly 28,000 clones, around 16% of them singletons, with roughly 4.2% in the top ten. Sequencing input: blood. These receptor sequences come from a female donor with papillary thyroid cancer or a benign thyroid nodule (not recorded which). Some clones in this sample may be carry-over from other donors' samples.

Comment on this clone: At one boundary the junction diverges from the germline segment, which might be a read error. The rearrangement uses TRBV28 and TRBJ2-7, with a weak D call TRBD1 (6 bases). The V gene's germline CDR1 is MDHEN and CDR2 SYDVKM. The CDR3 spans 15 residues. The CDR3 DNA reads TGCGCCACCAGCCCAGGGGTCATGGTGTCCTACGAGCAGTACTTC. Residues: CATSPGVMVSYEQYF. The whole variable domain, filled in from reference TRBV28 and TRBJ2-7, reads DVKVTQSSRYLVKRTGEKVFLECVQDMDHENMFWYRQDPGLGLRLIYFSYDVKMKEKGDIPEGYSVSREKKERFSLILESASTNQTSMYLCATSPGVMVSYEQYFGPGTRLTVT.

In this sample, this clone turned up a few times. A read error is likely, as this CDR3 ends without the conserved phenylalanine or tryptophan. This rearrangement joins TRBV12-3 or TRBV12-4 to TRBJ2-1, with 11 bases matching TRBD2. V dropped 5 bases and J dropped 6; count of bases not matched to a gene: 6. CDR3 length equals 15 residues. CDR3 in DNA: TGTGCCAGCAGTCGGACTAGCGGGTTCCCCAATGAGCAGTTCCTC. It specifies CASSRTSGFPNEQFL.

This clone was picked up many times. A much larger clone is a single base away; this may be a read error. The same CDR3 arises from other DNA sequences in this sample as well. The chain couples TRBV2 to TRBJ2-7; the D is unclear. Per the germline V gene, CDR1 is SNHLY and CDR2 is FYNNEI. The ends were cut back, 6 bases at V and 6 bases at J, with 12 bases in the middle. This CDR3 is built from 12 residues. The CDR3 bases are TGTGCCAGCAGCGTTGGAGCTGGCGAGCAGTACTTC. It yields the protein CASSVGAGEQYF.

CDR3 sequence: CASSSGRGQETQYF. The CDR3 DNA sequence: TGTGCCAGCAGCAGCGGGCGGGGGCAAGAGACCCAGTACTTC. V and J are TRBV5-4 and TRBJ2-5, with TRBD2 matching over 7 bases. J gave up 2 bases and V 4 bases, and 5 bases lay outside the gene matches. The length of the CDR3 is 14 residues. Per germline, CDR1 SGHNT and CDR2 YYREEE (reference sequence). The complete variable domain, with remaining parts taken from reference TRBV5-4 and TRBJ2-5, reads ETGVTQSPTHLIKTRGQQVTLRCSSQSGHNTVSWYQQALGQGPQFIFQYYREEENGRGNFPPRFSGLQFPNYSSELNVNALELDDSALYLCASSSGRGQETQYFGPGTRLLVL.

At least ten counts were recorded for this clone. The chain recombines TRBV20-1 with TRBJ1-3, with 7 bases fitting TRBD1. This CDR3 region has 14 residues. Germline V gene data show CDR1 as DFQATT and CDR2 as SNEGSKA (reference sequence). V was pared by 6 bases and J by 4 bases, with 9 bases of the junction left unmatched. DNA of the CDR3: TGCAGTGCCACCCGGGACAGATTAGGAAACACCATATATTTT. Translated, it gives CSATRDRLGNTIYF.

The V call is TRBV20-1, the J call TRBJ2-7, with unresolved D. Germline CDR1 DFQATT, CDR2 SNEGSKA (reference sequence). The CDR3 runs to 13 residues. CDR3 loop: CSIYSGRSYEQYF. CDR3 DNA sequence: TGCAGCATCTACTCCGGGCGATCCTACGAGCAGTACTTC.

A note on this clone: The junction departs from the called germline gene at one end, perhaps through a read error. The chain joins TRBV3-1 to TRBJ2-6; D might be TRBD2 (5 bases). The CDR3 loop spans 16 amino acids. Germline V gives CDR1 LGHDT, CDR2 YNNKEL (reference sequence). The CDR3 DNA reads as TGTGCCAGCAGCGCCCGGGGTCGGGTTTGGGCCAACGTCCTGGCTTTC. Translated, it gives CASSARGRVWANVLAF.

This clone was recorded at least ten times. The chain is built from TRBV7-9 and TRBJ2-2; D is undetermined. The CDR3 contains 11 residues. Trimming removed 6 bases from V and 7 bases from J, with 6 bases in between. Germline lookup yields CDR1 SEHNR and CDR2 FQNEAQ (reference sequence). The CDR3 nucleotides read TGTGCCAGCAGATATGGCGGGGAGCTGTTTTTT. Its translation: CASRYGGELFF. The full variable domain, rest sourced from reference TRBV7-9 and TRBJ2-2, is DTGVSQNPRHKITKRGQNVTFRCDPISEHNRLYWYRQTLGQGPEFLTYFQNEAQLEKSRLLSDRFSAERPKGSFSTLEIQRTEQGDSAMYLCASRYGGELFFGEGSRLTVL.

This clone was seen ten or more times. The genes are TRBV5-1 and TRBJ2-3; TRBD2 is a possible D gene (6 bases). With 3 bases removed from V and 2 bases from J, the gap between germline ends came to 10 bases. Germline CDR1 is SGHRS and CDR2 is YFSETQ. The CDR3 is 14 residues long. The CDR3 here is CASSSRTNTDTQYF. The CDR3 bases are TGCGCCAGCAGCTCTCGGACTAACACAGATACGCAGTATTTT.

This clone was picked up many times. The chain joins TRBV2 to TRBJ2-1; possibly TRBD1 for D (5 bases). Between the trimmed V and J ends, which lost 3 bases and 4 bases, there was a span of 13 bases. The CDR3 is made up of 15 amino acids. Germline assignment: CDR1 SNHLY and CDR2 FYNNEI. The CDR3 loop is CASSDEQEVYNEQFF. As DNA, the CDR3 is TGTGCCAGCAGTGATGAACAGGAAGTATACAATGAGCAGTTCTTC.

At least ten counts were recorded for this clone. This chain uses TRBV3-1 with TRBJ2-1, with 8 bases fitting TRBD1. Germline V gene data show CDR1 as LGHDT and CDR2 as YNNKEL (reference sequence). J was trimmed by 3 bases and V by 6 bases; bases with no gene match: 1. This CDR3 has 13 residues. The CDR3 region is CASRGTGYNEQFF. CDR3 nucleotides: TGTGCCAGCAGAGGGACAGGCTACAATGAGCAGTTCTTC.

In its sample, this clone was seen many times. This chain uses TRBV5-6 with TRBJ2-3; 9 bases agree with TRBD1. J lost 6 bases, V lost 3 bases, and 11 bases had no gene match. This CDR3 region has 16 residues. The germline CDR1 and CDR2 sequences are SGHDT and YYEEEE. The DNA for the CDR3 is TGTGCCAGCAGCTCGGACAGGGGAGGAAGGGTGGATACGCAGTATTTT. It is translated as CASSSDRGGRVDTQYF. The variable domain in full, with the rest retrieved from reference TRBV5-6 and TRBJ2-3, is DAGVTQSPTHLIKTRGQQVTLRCSPKSGHDTVSWYQQALGQGPQFIFQYYEEEERQRGNFPDRFSGHQFPNYSSELNVNALLLGDSALYLCASSSDRGGRVDTQYFGPGTRLTVL.

This clone was observed many times. V and J are TRBV4-1 and TRBJ2-1; 13 bases align to TRBD2. The V gene end was trimmed by 2 bases and the J gene end by 4 bases; junction bases not matched to a gene: 8. Germline V gives CDR1 MGHRA, CDR2 YSYEKL. The CDR3 runs to 18 residues. This CDR3 is CASSQRTSGSFTYNEQFF. In DNA, the CDR3 is TGCGCCAGCAGCCAAAGGACTAGCGGGAGTTTTACTTACAATGAGCAGTTCTTC.

This clone was detected many times. The sample holds other DNA sequences that translate to the same CDR3. V usage is TRBV4-1 and J usage is TRBJ2-1; D gene uncertain. V shed 3 bases and J shed 0 bases, with 9 bases lying between them. CDR3 size: 15 residues. The germline gives CDR1 MGHRA, CDR2 YSYEKL. The CDR3: CASSQARSSYNEQFF. The CDR3 DNA sequence: TGCGCCAGCAGCCAGGCAAGGAGCTCCTACAATGAGCAGTTCTTC.

This clone has at least ten counts. The rearrangement links TRBV20-1 to TRBJ2-3; 14 bases line up with TRBD2. The CDR3 length is 19 residues. CDR1 and CDR2 (germline): DFQATT, SNEGSKA (reference sequence). The trim removed 0 bases at V and 0 bases at J, leaving 8 bases unmatched. CDR3 DNA: TGCAGTGCTAGAGACCCGACTAGCGGGAGGGCCAGTAGCACAGATACGCAGTATTTT. Protein product: CSARDPTSGRASSTDTQYF.

A few counts support this clone. V usage is TRBV27 and J usage is TRBJ2-7; no clear D. The CDR3 extends over 13 amino acids. Germline CDR1 MNHEY, CDR2 SMNVEV (reference sequence). V shed 5 bases and J shed 12 bases, with 20 bases lying between them. CDR3 DNA: TGTGCCAGCAGTACCCATCTCTATAGCTTGGGGTACTTC. Its protein product is CASSTHLYSLGYF.

Comment on this clone: A junction boundary mismatches the germline segment, possibly from a read error. The chain uses TRBV6-1 and TRBJ2-7; D is perhaps TRBD1 or TRBD2 (5 bases each). Looked up from germline, CDR1 is MNHNS and CDR2 is SASEGT. The CDR3 contains 13 residues. The DNA for the CDR3 is TGTGCCAGTTCCGGGACCAACCGGTACGAGCACTACTTC. It specifies CASSGTNRYEHYF.

By sample fraction, this clone is medium-sized. V gene TRBV20-1 combines with J gene TRBJ1-6; tentatively, D is TRBD1 (5 bases). Per germline, CDR1 DFQATT and CDR2 SNEGSKA (reference sequence). The CDR3 loop spans 14 amino acids. V lost 0 bases and J lost 8, with 11 bases in between. CDR3 sequence reads: CSAREGRDYSPLHF. CDR3 in DNA: TGCAGTGCTAGAGAGGGCAGGGATTATTCACCCCTCCACTTT.

This clone was seen ten or more times. This chain links TRBV7-9 with TRBJ1-6; 8 nucleotides agree with TRBD1. Per the germline V gene, CDR1 is SEHNR and CDR2 is FQNEAQ (reference sequence). Trimming removed 5 bases from V and 5 bases from J; junction bases left unmatched: 8. The CDR3 is 16 amino acids. In DNA form, the CDR3 reads TGTGCCAGCAGCGGGGGGCCACAGGGGGATAATTCACCCCTCCACTTT. Translation gives CASSGGPQGDNSPLHF.

This clone has ten or more counts. J is TRBJ1-4 and V is TRBV3-1; D ambiguous. V dropped 3 bases and J dropped 6 bases, with 2 bases sitting between them. In germline, CDR1 is LGHDT, CDR2 YNNKEL (reference sequence). This CDR3 comprises 11 residues. The CDR3 protein is CASSQDEKLFF. The DNA for the CDR3 is TGTGCCAGCAGCCAGGATGAAAAACTGTTTTTT.

This clone has at least ten counts. The chain employs TRBV20-1 and TRBJ2-7; TRBD2 matches at 7 bases. The CDR3 runs to 13 residues. Germline CDR1 is DFQATT and CDR2 is SNEGSKA (reference sequence). Losses at the gene ends were 3 bases for V and 4 bases for J; bases not matched to a gene: 6. CDR3: CSARRESSYEQYF. Written as DNA, the CDR3 is TGCAGTGCTAGGCGGGAGTCCTCGTACGAGCAGTACTTC.

This clone appeared many times. The V and J genes are TRBV9 and TRBJ2-2; D might be TRBD1 (5 bases). The ends were cut back, 4 bases at V and 5 bases at J, with 18 bases in the middle. The germline CDR1 and CDR2 sequences are SGDLS and YYNGEE. This CDR3 contains 16 residues. CDR3 coding DNA: TGTGCCAGCAGCCCCCAGGGTCACCTGCGGACCGGGGAGCTGTTTTTT. Its protein is CASSPQGHLRTGELFF.

Many counts were recorded for this clone. The chain uses TRBV6-5 and TRBJ2-2; the D gene is possibly TRBD1 (6 bases). Germline V gene sequence: CDR1 MNHEY, CDR2 SVGAGI. The ends were cut back, 2 bases at V and 4 bases at J, with 14 bases in the middle. CDR3 length: 16 amino acids. CDR3 coding DNA: TGTGCCAGCAGTTACGGGGGCGGGTGGGGCACCGGGGAGCTGTTTTTT. Its translation is CASSYGGGWGTGELFF.

This clone came up many times. The chain is built from TRBV28 and TRBJ1-3, with 7 bases matching TRBD1. The ends lost 5 bases at V and 2 bases at J; junction bases unmatched: 3. The germline V gene encodes CDR1 MDHEN and CDR2 SYDVKM. The CDR3 is made up of 14 amino acids. CDR3 in amino acids: CASSPGGTGNTIYF. DNA for the CDR3: TGTGCCAGCAGTCCAGGGGGAACTGGAAACACCATATATTTT.

The table lists this clone with many counts. This may be a read error, as it is one base from a much larger clone. The chain is built from TRBV19 and TRBJ2-1, with D possibly being TRBD2 (6 bases). The V gene's germline CDR1 is LNHDA and CDR2 SQIVND (reference sequence). The CDR3 is 13 residues long. The CDR3 loop reads CASSTTSDNEQLF. CDR3 nucleotide sequence: TGTGCCAGTAGTACGACTAGTGACAATGAGCAGCTCTTC.

The table lists this clone with a few counts. One base away lies a much larger clone, so this may be a sequencing read error. Written as DNA, the CDR3 is TGTGCCAGCAGCCCAATACAGGGGCCCTATGTCTACACCTTC. Translating it yields CASSPIQGPYVYTF. J is TRBJ1-2 and V is TRBV28, with 7 bases matching TRBD1. CDR1 and CDR2 from the germline V gene are MDHEN and SYDVKM. CDR3 length equals 14 residues.

This clone was detected many times. V usage is TRBV20-1 and J usage is TRBJ2-7; 11 bases map to TRBD2. The germline V gene encodes CDR1 DFQATT and CDR2 SNEGSKA (reference sequence). The ends lost 5 bases at V and 3 bases at J; junction bases unmatched: 6. The CDR3 is made up of 14 amino acids. The CDR3 coding sequence is TGCAGTGCTCGGGAACTAGCGGGAGACTACGAGCAGTACTTC. Translation gives CSARELAGDYEQYF.

By sample share, this clone is medium-sized. V usage is TRBV11-2 and J usage is TRBJ1-1; no clear D. The CDR3 spans 15 residues. CDR1 is SGHAT and CDR2 is FQNNGV in the germline V gene. V lost 5 bases, J lost 1 base, and 14 bases lay in between. The DNA of the CDR3 is TGTGCCAGCAGCCAACAACGAGGAGGGAACACTGAAGCTTTCTTT. It codes for CASSQQRGGNTEAFF. The variable domain in full, with the rest retrieved from reference TRBV11-2 and TRBJ1-1, is EAGVAQSPRYKIIEKRQSVAFWCNPISGHATLYWYQQILGQGPKLLIQFQNNGVVDDSQLPKDRFSAERLKGVDSTLKIQPAKLEDSAVYLCASSQQRGGNTEAFFGQGTRLTVV.

This clone was observed at least ten times. The J gene is TRBJ1-2, the V gene TRBV2; unclear D gene. V was pared by 0 bases and J by 5 bases, with 10 bases between. This CDR3 region has 14 residues. The germline CDR1 and CDR2 sequences are SNHLY and FYNNEI. The DNA of the CDR3 is TGTGCCAGCAGTGAAGCTCAAGCCTTTTATGGCTACACCTTC. Its translation is CASSEAQAFYGYTF.